This entry lists 13 T cell receptor beta chains sequenced from one sample in a study of cytomegalovirus exposure and HLA in healthy donors. Primers: 60 Vbeta forward and 13 Jbeta reverse. Here immunoSEQ multiplex PCR was the method, and the copy in TCRdb shows in-frame clones only, minus some. The profile shows under 250,000 clones, roughly 73% of them singletons. Sequencing was carried out using PBMCs. The receptors were gathered from a boy aged 5-17 years in good health and CMV-seronegative.

V usage is TRBV29-1 and J usage is TRBJ2-2, with 7 bases lining up with TRBD2. The germline V gene encodes CDR1 SQVTM and CDR2 ANQGSEA. CDR3 length equals 12 residues. With 4 bases clipped from V and 7 bases from J, the junction kept 3 bases outside the gene matches. The CDR3 bases are TGCAGCGTTGGGGAGGGTAGCGGGGAGCTGTTTTTT. This translates into CSVGEGSGELFF.

This clone was seen a few times. The chain recombines TRBV6-1 with TRBJ1-3, with D perhaps matching TRBD1 (6 bases). Per germline, CDR1 MNHNS and CDR2 SASEGT. The V end lost 1 base, the J end lost 2 bases, and 12 bases lay between the germline ends. The CDR3 is 16 residues long. As DNA, the CDR3 is TGTGCCAGCAGTGAAGGAGTGGGGGGGCCTGGAAACACCATATATTTT. It yields the protein CASSEGVGGPGNTIYF.

V is TRBV15 and J is TRBJ2-7; tentatively, D is TRBD1 (6 bases). Deletions cut 0 bases from V and 4 bases from J, with 13 bases between. The CDR3 is 15 amino acids. Germline-derived CDR1 and CDR2 are LNHNV and YYDKDF (reference sequence). The CDR3 spells CATSRESGEGYEQYF. The DNA for the CDR3 is TGTGCCACCAGCAGAGAGTCAGGGGAAGGGTACGAGCAGTACTTC.

About this clone: Other DNA sequences in the same sample also yield this CDR3. The V call is TRBV29-1, the J call TRBJ1-2; D is ambiguous. Germline CDR1 reads SQVTM; CDR2 reads ANQGSEA. The CDR3 covers 11 residues. Trimming removed 4 bases from V and 4 bases from J, with 7 bases in between. The CDR3 coding sequence is TGCAGCGTTGGTGGCATCTATGGCTACACCTTC. Translating it yields CSVGGIYGYTF.

The V call is TRBV5-6, the J call TRBJ2-1; 8 bases are a match to TRBD2. Germline V lookup: CDR1 SGHDT, CDR2 YYEEEE. V gave up 4 bases and J gave up 2 bases; unmatched junction bases: 11. The CDR3 contains 17 residues. The CDR3 here is CASSRGLSGSAYNEQFF. CDR3 coding DNA: TGTGCCAGCAGCAGAGGACTGAGCGGGAGCGCCTACAATGAGCAGTTCTTC.

The chain joins TRBV2 to TRBJ1-1; perhaps TRBD1 as D (6 bases). Germline CDR1 is SNHLY and CDR2 is FYNNEI. CDR3 size: 13 residues. The V end was cut by 4 bases, the J end by 5 bases, with 11 bases between. CDR3 loop: CASSGGGLTEAFF. The CDR3 DNA sequence: TGTGCCAGCAGTGGGGGGGGCTTGACTGAAGCTTTCTTT.

This clone was observed a handful of times. V gene TRBV4-2 combines with J gene TRBJ1-1, with D perhaps matching TRBD1 (6 bases). Trimming removed 3 bases at V and 0 bases at J, with 14 bases between. The CDR3 totals 16 residues. Germline lookup yields CDR1 LGHNA and CDR2 YNFKEQ. CDR3 in amino acids: CASSQATGIMNTEAFF. For the CDR3, the DNA is TGTGCCAGCAGCCAGGCTACAGGGATCATGAACACTGAAGCTTTCTTT.

The chain carries TRBV11-3 and TRBJ2-5, with D maybe TRBD1 (6 bases). Germline V gene lookup returns CDR1 SGHNT and CDR2 YENEEA. The CDR3 has 16 residues. Trimming removed 4 bases from V and 1 base from J, with 16 bases in between. The CDR3 region is CASSSWTDASQETQYF. CDR3 DNA: TGTGCCAGCAGCTCGTGGACAGATGCTAGCCAAGAGACCCAGTACTTC.

This chain connects TRBV2 to TRBJ2-7, with 8 bases fitting TRBD1. V lost 7 bases to trimming and J lost 5 bases; unmatched junction nucleotides: 4. The CDR3 covers 12 residues. Germline lookup yields CDR1 SNHLY and CDR2 FYNNEI. CDR3 bases: TGTGCCAGCACCGGGACAGGCAACGAGCAGTACTTC. Its translation is CASTGTGNEQYF.

The chain is built from TRBV11-2 and TRBJ2-3; 9 bases are a match to TRBD2. The CDR3 has 15 amino acids. V dropped 5 bases and J dropped 3; count of bases not matched to a gene: 6. Germline assignment: CDR1 SGHAT and CDR2 FQNNGV. The DNA for the CDR3 is TGTGCCAGCAGCCCTCTAGCGGGGCGGACAGATACGCAGTATTTT. Its protein is CASSPLAGRTDTQYF.

This clone was detected once. The chain links TRBV19 to TRBJ1-2, with 11 bases aligning to TRBD1. CDR1 is LNHDA and CDR2 is SQIVND in the germline V gene (reference sequence). This CDR3 has 15 amino acids. Trimming cost V 3 bases and J 0 bases; bases outside gene matches: 0. The CDR3 region is CASSMGQGANYGYTF. In DNA form, the CDR3 reads TGTGCCAGTAGTATGGGACAGGGGGCTAACTATGGCTACACCTTC.

On this clone itself: An end of the junction differs from the germline gene, which may be a read error. The V call is TRBV7-7, the J call TRBJ1-2; D uncertain. Germline V gene sequence: CDR1 SSHAT, CDR2 FNYEAQ (reference sequence). The CDR3 contains 14 residues. The CDR3, as DNA: TGTGCTAGCAGCCCATTGGCGGGCGGGGATGGCTACACCTTC. Translated: CASSPLAGGDGYTF. The full variable domain, its missing parts supplied by reference TRBV7-7 and TRBJ1-2, is GAGVSQSPRYKVTKRGQDVTLRCDPISSHATLYWYQQALGQGPEFLTYFNYEAQPDKSGLPSDRFSAERPEGSISTLTIQRTEQRDSAMYRCASSPLAGGDGYTFGSGTRLTVV.

V is TRBV10-3 and J is TRBJ2-3; D might be TRBD2 (6 bases). The CDR3 totals 16 residues. Trimming stripped 0 bases from V and 4 bases from J, with 14 bases between. Germline CDR1 and CDR2: ENHRY and SYGVKD. CDR3: CAISESAAGRSDTQYF. As DNA, the CDR3 is TGTGCCATCAGTGAGTCGGCTGCAGGGAGGTCAGATACGCAGTATTTT.